This T cell receptor (beta chain) was observed in a study of immune cell composition in non-small cell lung cancer. The ends were cut back, 1 base at V and 0 bases at J, with 10 bases in the middle. Germline CDR1 MNHEY, CDR2 SVGAGI. This CDR3 has 15 amino acids. Sequenced by immunoSEQ multiplex PCR; TCRdb stores in-frame clones only, minus some. Of about 5,000 clones in the sample, around 78% are singletons; the top ten hold approximately 17%. Points on this clone: Its specificity is not known.

Study outcomes and limitations: In adenocarcinoma, maximal tumour-associated clone frequency tracked TIL tumour reactivity. Dominant in vivo tumour-associated clones were not shown to share tumour-reactive sequences. Squamous carcinomas (about 75%) more often had tumour-associated clones >0.5% than adenocarcinomas (33%).

This chain joins TRBV6-5 and TRBJ2-7; no clear D. The TCR was taken from a human donor with non-small cell lung cancer. The sequenced sample consisted of lung tumor tissue. The CDR3 loop reads CASSYYPTSSYEQYF. For the CDR3, the DNA is TGTGCCAGCAGTTACTACCCCACCAGCTCCTACGAGCAGTACTTC.